This T cell receptor (beta chain) was identified in a study of T cell repertoires in cytomegalovirus infection. About the study: An indication of both CMV infection and matching HLA type came from public TCR beta signatures.

Overall study results and limits: There were carriers of CMV plus the relevant HLA, and cumulative public TCR beta family frequency identified them. Predominance within the ex vivo response was attributable to HLA-C-restricted CMV-specific TCR beta clonotypes.

From germline, CDR1 is DFQATT and CDR2 SNEGSKA (reference sequence). With 1 base clipped from V and 6 bases from J, the junction kept 1 base outside the gene matches. CDR3 length: 14 amino acids. In TCRdb, the reads were re-called with MiXCR into one record per CDR3 protein. The sample comprises around 550,000 distinct CDR3 sequences, about 26% of which are singletons, and less than 15% rests with the top ten. This clonotype has just a few counts. Its target is unknown. This clonotype was sampled from a human donor in good health (CMV status not recorded). Some clones in this sample may be carry-over from other donors' samples. Specimen: PBMCs. The chain couples TRBV20-1 to TRBJ2-1; 12 bases map to TRBD1. DNA for the CDR3: TGCAGTGCTAGAGGGGACAGGGGGCTCAATGAGCAGTTCTTC. Residues: CSARGDRGLNEQFF.